This record concerns one TCR beta chain sequence. The antigen is unknown. The data derive from a study of radiotherapy plus CTLA-4 blockade in lung cancer. Study findings and constraints: Interferon-beta, together with early blood T cell clone dynamics, reportedly best predicted response.

Data came from immunoSEQ multiplex PCR; TCRdb stores just in-frame clones and leaves some out. The repertoire has tens of thousands of clones, 60% to 80% of them found once; the top ten carry 8.5% to 14%. V shed 4 bases and J shed 4 bases, with 8 bases lying between them. Germline CDR1 MNHEY, CDR2 SVGAGI. CDR3 size: 13 residues. This sequence was found in a human donor with non-small cell lung cancer who had stable disease on radiotherapy plus ipilimumab. The chain combines TRBV6-5 with TRBJ1-5; D remains unclear. The sample consisted of peripheral blood, taken from a patient treated with radiotherapy plus ipilimumab. CDR3 in amino acids: CASSSWVNQPQHF. For the CDR3, the DNA is TGTGCCAGCAGTTCATGGGTTAATCAGCCCCAGCATTTT.